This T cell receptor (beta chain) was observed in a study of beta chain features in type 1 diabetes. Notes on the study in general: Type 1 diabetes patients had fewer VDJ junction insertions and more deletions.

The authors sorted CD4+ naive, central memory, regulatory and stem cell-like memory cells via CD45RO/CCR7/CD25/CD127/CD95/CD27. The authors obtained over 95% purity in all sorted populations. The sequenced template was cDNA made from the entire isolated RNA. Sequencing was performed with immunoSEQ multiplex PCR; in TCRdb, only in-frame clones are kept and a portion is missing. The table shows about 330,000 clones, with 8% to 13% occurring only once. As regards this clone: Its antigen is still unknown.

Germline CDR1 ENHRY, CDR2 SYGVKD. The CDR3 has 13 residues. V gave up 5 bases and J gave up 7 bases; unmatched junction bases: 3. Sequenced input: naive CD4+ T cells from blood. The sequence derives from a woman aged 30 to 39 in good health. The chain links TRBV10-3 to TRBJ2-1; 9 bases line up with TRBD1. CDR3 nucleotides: TGTGCCATCAGTCGGGGACAGGGAAATGAGCAGTTCTTC. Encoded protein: CAISRGQGNEQFF.